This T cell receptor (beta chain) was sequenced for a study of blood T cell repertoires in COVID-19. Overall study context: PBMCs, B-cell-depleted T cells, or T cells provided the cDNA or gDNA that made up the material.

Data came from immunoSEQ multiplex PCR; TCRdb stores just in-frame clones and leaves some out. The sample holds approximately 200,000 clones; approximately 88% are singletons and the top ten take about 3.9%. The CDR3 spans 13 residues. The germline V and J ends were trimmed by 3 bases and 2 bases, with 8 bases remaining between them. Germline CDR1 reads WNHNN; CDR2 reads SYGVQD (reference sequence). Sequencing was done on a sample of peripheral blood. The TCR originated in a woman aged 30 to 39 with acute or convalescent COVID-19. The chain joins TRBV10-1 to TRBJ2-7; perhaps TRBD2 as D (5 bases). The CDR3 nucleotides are TGCGCCAGCAGTGAACTAGAAGCCTACGAGCAGTACTTC. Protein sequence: CASSELEAYEQYF.